What follows are 8 T cell receptor beta chains derived from one specimen sequenced in a study of T cell responses to AZD1222 COVID-19 vaccine. Method: immunoSEQ multiplex PCR; TCRdb's copy keeps in-frame clones and lacks some. The sample has about 67,000 clones; around 84% are singletons. Sequencing used peripheral blood, obtained on day 0 of AZD1222 vaccination. These TCRs come from an adult in good health.

This clone came up a few times. The rearrangement uses TRBV18 and TRBJ1-3; D perhaps matches TRBD1 (5 bases). The CDR3 covers 14 residues. The V gene lost 4 bases and the J gene lost 2 bases, with 9 bases spanning the gap. Germline V gene data show CDR1 as KGHSH and CDR2 as LQKENI. CDR3 bases: TGTGCCAGCTCACTACAGGCGACTGGAAACACCATATATTTT. Protein: CASSLQATGNTIYF. Using reference TRBV18 and TRBJ1-3 for the parts outside the CDR3, the full variable domain is NAGVMQNPRHLVRRRGQEARLRCSPMKGHSHVYWYRQLPEEGLKFMVYLQKENIIDESGMPKERFSAEFPKEGPSILRIQQVVRGDSAAYFCASSLQATGNTIYFGEGSWLTVV.

CDR3 sequence reads: CASSFGQGTNYGYTF. CDR3 DNA: TGTGCCAGCAGCTTCGGACAGGGCACTAACTATGGCTACACCTTC. The V call is TRBV9, the J call TRBJ1-2; 8 bases fit TRBD1. The CDR3 totals 15 residues. Trimming cost V 4 bases and J 0 bases; bases outside gene matches: 5. Germline CDR1 SGDLS, CDR2 YYNGEE.

The chain is built from TRBV7-6 and TRBJ2-7; TRBD1 agrees at 10 bases. V shed 4 bases, J shed 0 bases, and the junction held 9 bases outside the gene matches. The CDR3 is made up of 17 amino acids. CDR1 and CDR2 (germline): SGHVS, FNYEAQ. The CDR3 DNA reads as TGTGCCAGCAGCTCGCTGCTGGGGACAGGGGTCTCCTACGAGCAGTACTTC. Amino acid sequence: CASSSLLGTGVSYEQYF.

The chain has TRBV27 and TRBJ2-7; D may correspond to TRBD1 or TRBD2 (5 bases each). V gave up 6 bases and J gave up 5 bases, with 20 bases separating them. The germline CDR1 and CDR2 sequences are MNHEY and SMNVEV (reference sequence). The CDR3 has 15 amino acids. CDR3 amino acids: CASSPRDLGIHEQYF. CDR3 coding DNA: TGTGCCAGCAGCCCCCGGGACCTGGGCATCCACGAGCAGTACTTC.

V usage is TRBV19 and J usage is TRBJ2-4; TRBD1 matches 9 bases. This CDR3 has 14 amino acids. In germline, CDR1 is LNHDA, CDR2 SQIVND (reference sequence). The CDR3 coding sequence is TGTGCATCGGGGACAGGGTATGGCAAAAACATTCAGTACTTC. Protein sequence: CASGTGYGKNIQYF.

This clone was picked up one time. The CDR3 nucleotides read TGTGCCAGCAGTTTGGGGAGCTCTGGGGCCAACGTCCTGACTTTC. Translation gives CASSLGSSGANVLTF. The chain carries TRBV28 and TRBJ2-6, with a possible D match to TRBD2 (5 bases). Germline-derived CDR1 and CDR2 are MDHEN and SYDVKM. Trimming removed 3 bases at V and 0 bases at J, with 6 bases between. The CDR3 is made up of 15 amino acids.

The chain couples TRBV6-2 or TRBV6-3 to TRBJ2-2; 7 bases align to TRBD2. The J segment lost 3 bases and the V segment lost 1 base, leaving 2 bases of the junction unmatched. The germline V gene has CDR1 MNHEY and CDR2 SVGEGT. CDR3 length equals 15 residues. The CDR3 reads CASSYLGGDTGELFF. The DNA of the CDR3 is TGTGCCAGCAGTTACTTGGGGGGGGACACCGGGGAGCTGTTTTTT.

The V call is TRBV7-9, the J call TRBJ2-7; D is unresolved. CDR3 length: 12 amino acids. Germline assignment: CDR1 SEHNR and CDR2 FQNEAQ (reference sequence). V was trimmed by 4 bases and J by 4 bases, leaving 8 bases between them. DNA for the CDR3: TGTGCCAGCAGCTGGTCAAAGTACGAGCAGTACTTC. It is translated as CASSWSKYEQYF.